This entry lists 18 T cell receptor beta chains sequenced from one sample in a study of cytomegalovirus exposure and HLA in healthy donors. Researchers ran the PCR with 60 Vbeta and 13 Jbeta primers. The method was immunoSEQ multiplex PCR; TCRdb's version includes in-frame clones alone and lacks a portion of them. The sample yields 150,000 to 200,000 clones, roughly three quarters seen once. The material sequenced was PBMCs. The source of these receptors is a woman aged 45-60 years in good health and CMV-seronegative.

In nucleotides, the CDR3 is TGTGCCAGCAGAGGGACAGGGGGCGCGGGGGCTTTCTTT. This encodes CASRGTGGAGAFF. This chain links TRBV2 with TRBJ1-1, with 12 bases identical to TRBD1. Per the germline V gene, CDR1 is SNHLY and CDR2 is FYNNEI. The CDR3 extends over 13 amino acids. The V gene end was trimmed by 6 bases and the J gene end by 11 bases; junction bases not matched to a gene: 7.

This clone appeared once. The chain uses TRBV6-5 and TRBJ2-1; TRBD1 aligns across 9 bases. Trimming at V came to 8 bases and at J to 3 bases, leaving 5 bases not matched to a gene. The germline gives CDR1 MNHEY, CDR2 SVGAGI. There are 14 residues in the CDR3. The CDR3 sequence is CASGQGQRYNEQFF. CDR3 bases: TGTGCCAGCGGACAGGGGCAACGCTACAATGAGCAGTTCTTC.

This clone was counted once. The V gene is TRBV6-6, the J gene TRBJ2-7, with TRBD2 matching 7 bases. CDR3 length equals 15 residues. The germline V gene has CDR1 MNHNY and CDR2 SVGAGI (reference sequence). V dropped 0 bases and J dropped 2; count of bases not matched to a gene: 4. CDR3 region: CASSYSPGGPYEQYF. The DNA of the CDR3 is TGTGCCAGCAGTTACTCGCCGGGGGGACCCTACGAGCAGTACTTC.

This clone appeared once. This chain links TRBV11-2 with TRBJ2-2; possibly TRBD1 for D (7 bases). V dropped 2 bases and J dropped 1 base, with 20 bases sitting between them. The CDR3 spans 19 residues. The germline gives CDR1 SGHAT, CDR2 FQNNGV. The CDR3 protein is CASSLRSLGGGLNTGELFF. The CDR3 region has the DNA TGTGCCAGCAGCTTAAGGAGTTTAGGAGGGGGCCTGAACACCGGGGAGCTGTTTTTT.

V and J are TRBV27 and TRBJ1-1, with a tentative D call TRBD1 (6 bases). CDR3 size: 14 residues. Germline V lookup: CDR1 MNHEY, CDR2 SMNVEV (reference sequence). V shed 2 bases and J shed 3 bases, with 10 bases lying between them. CDR3 amino acids: CASSLRRTDTEAFF. CDR3 in DNA: TGTGCCAGCAGTTTACGTCGGACAGACACTGAAGCTTTCTTT.

The chain joins TRBV4-2 to TRBJ2-3; D is perhaps TRBD2 (5 bases). V dropped 0 bases and J dropped 3 bases, with 16 bases sitting between them. This CDR3 region has 17 residues. Germline-derived CDR1 and CDR2 are LGHNA and YNFKEQ. The CDR3 coding sequence is TGTGCCAGCAGCCAAGATTTTCTAGCAACTAATACAGATACGCAGTATTTT. This codes for CASSQDFLATNTDTQYF.

V usage is TRBV7-9 and J usage is TRBJ2-1; D possibly corresponds to TRBD2 (5 bases). CDR3 length equals 12 residues. V was cut by 5 bases and J by 8 bases, with 10 bases left in between. Germline CDR1 and CDR2: SEHNR and FQNEAQ (reference sequence). The CDR3 sequence is CASSRFGDEQFF. Written as DNA, the CDR3 is TGTGCCAGCAGCCGTTTCGGGGATGAGCAGTTCTTC.

This chain uses TRBV2 with TRBJ1-6; tentative D call: TRBD1 (5 bases). Germline V gives CDR1 SNHLY, CDR2 FYNNEI. This CDR3 has 16 amino acids. V was clipped by 2 bases and J by 5 bases, with 13 bases between them. As DNA, the CDR3 is TGTGCCAGCAGTGAATTAGCTACAGGTCATAATTCACCCCTCCACTTT. The encoded protein is CASSELATGHNSPLHF.

The chain recombines TRBV6-4 with TRBJ1-6; a possible D gene is TRBD1 (5 bases). The CDR3 runs to 17 residues. The V and J ends lost 2 bases and 0 bases respectively, with 11 bases between them. CDR1 is MRHNA, CDR2 SNTAGT, per germline. For the CDR3, the DNA is TGTGCCAGCAGTGACCCGACAGATATCTCCTATAATTCACCCCTCCACTTT. Amino acid sequence: CASSDPTDISYNSPLHF.

This clone has just a few counts. V usage is TRBV27 and J usage is TRBJ2-2; 9 nucleotides align to TRBD2. Germline values: CDR1 MNHEY, CDR2 SMNVEV (reference sequence). J lost 7 bases, V lost 4 bases, and 13 bases had no gene match. This CDR3 comprises 17 residues. Here the CDR3 reads CASSSLSGRVLVGELFF. The CDR3 nucleotides read TGTGCCAGCAGTTCGCTTAGCGGGAGAGTCCTTGTCGGGGAGCTGTTTTTT.

This chain uses TRBV7-9 with TRBJ2-7; 8 nucleotides align to TRBD1. The junction had 15 bases not matched to a gene; V was cut back by 5 bases and J by 6 bases. Germline V gene lookup returns CDR1 SEHNR and CDR2 FQNEAQ (reference sequence). The CDR3 extends over 16 amino acids. In DNA form, the CDR3 reads TGTGCCAGCAGCCCCAACAGGGCAGGGGGCAGGAGCGAGCAGTACTTC. Its protein is CASSPNRAGGRSEQYF.

The chain employs TRBV7-2 and TRBJ1-2; maybe TRBD1 (5 bases). V was pared by 5 bases and J by 9 bases, with 16 bases between. This CDR3 region has 13 residues. Germline assignment: CDR1 SGHTA and CDR2 FQGNSA. CDR3 amino acids: CASSNGQGRSYTF. CDR3 nucleotides: TGTGCCAGCAGCAACGGTCAGGGTAGAAGCTACACCTTC.

The chain uses TRBV5-1 and TRBJ2-5; possibly TRBD2 for D (6 bases). The CDR3 totals 15 residues. Germline V CDR1 and CDR2: SGHRS, YFSETQ. Trimming shortened V by 4 bases and J by 5 bases, and 18 bases separated the two germline ends. This CDR3 reads CASSTPGLQGETQYF. For the CDR3, the DNA is TGCGCCAGCAGCACCCCGGGACTCCAAGGGGAGACCCAGTACTTC.

The chain uses TRBV27 and TRBJ1-5, with D tentatively TRBD1 (5 bases). Germline CDR1 and CDR2: MNHEY and SMNVEV (reference sequence). V was cut by 6 bases and J by 2 bases, with 11 bases left in between. This CDR3 is built from 14 residues. Here the CDR3 reads CASRQGNRNQPQHF. The CDR3 nucleotides read TGTGCCAGCAGGCAGGGTAATCGCAATCAGCCCCAGCATTTT.

The chain has TRBV6-5 and TRBJ1-5, with D perhaps matching TRBD1 (6 bases). With 2 bases removed from V and 11 bases from J, the gap between germline ends came to 13 bases. The CDR3 runs to 13 residues. Germline V lookup: CDR1 MNHEY, CDR2 SVGAGI. The CDR3 loop is CASSYRGGRAQHF. The CDR3 nucleotides are TGTGCCAGCAGTTACAGGGGGGGTCGGGCCCAGCATTTT.

The gene calls are TRBV10-3 and TRBJ2-1; 10 bases fit TRBD2. This CDR3 has 16 amino acids. V was clipped by 10 bases and J by 0 bases; unmatched bases: 9. CDR1 is ENHRY and CDR2 is SYGVKD in the germline V gene. The CDR3 DNA sequence: TGTGCCACATCAACTAGCGGGATGAGCTCCTACAATGAGCAGTTCTTC. It specifies CATSTSGMSSYNEQFF.

This clone showed up just once. The V and J genes are TRBV6-4 and TRBJ2-7, with D tentatively TRBD2 (6 bases). The germline gives CDR1 MRHNA, CDR2 SNTAGT. The CDR3 spans 18 residues. Trimming took off 10 bases at V and 5 bases at J, with 33 bases between the two ends. The CDR3 nucleotides read TGTGCCACCCCGGGGAGGTTTCTTACCCGGGCCGGGGCGGACGAGCAGTACTTC. It encodes CATPGRFLTRAGADEQYF.

The V gene is TRBV2, the J gene TRBJ2-2, with D unresolved. The V and J ends lost 6 bases and 7 bases respectively, with 9 bases between them. CDR3 length: 12 residues. Germline V gene data show CDR1 as SNHLY and CDR2 as FYNNEI. The DNA for the CDR3 is TGTGCCAGCAGGCGGCCTGGCGGGGAGCTGTTTTTT. It specifies CASRRPGGELFF.